This entry features one TCR beta chain sequence. The CDR3 is 16 amino acids. The V end lost 1 base, the J end lost 1 base, and 10 bases lay between the germline ends. The germline V gene has CDR1 MNHEY and CDR2 SVGEGT. Participants were aged roughly 18 to 100 years from about 25 US areas. Cohorts were based on clinical histories the participants reported. Someone with COVID-19 had been met by exposed participants within 2 weeks before study entry. This specimen belongs to a study of blood T cell repertoires in COVID-19. Study processing details: Estimation of nucleated cell counts relied on the amplification of reference gene primers. Generated by immunoSEQ multiplex PCR, the TCRdb table keeps only in-frame clones and is missing some. That table furnishes V, J and clone size, whereas the DNA furnished D and trimming. The sample includes 150,000 or so clones, 87% of them seen just once.

What was sequenced was PBMCs or T cells enriched from blood (not recorded which). V usage is TRBV6-2 or TRBV6-3 and J usage is TRBJ2-2; D might be TRBD1 (5 bases). The source of this sequence is a woman in her 40s who had been exposed to COVID-19. The CDR3 nucleotides are TGTGCCAGCAGTTACTTTCAGGGATTGAACACCGGGGAGCTGTTTTTT. Its protein product is CASSYFQGLNTGELFF.